The next 22 T cell receptor beta chains were all read from a single sample in a study of T cells in Graves' hyperthyroidism and ophthalmopathy. What was amplified from RNA transcripts were TCR beta CDR3 regions. HTBI primers drove first-round RT-PCR of the TCR CDR3. TCRdb called the multiplex PCR reads again in MiXCR, with one record for every CDR3 protein. The sample contains about 500,000 distinct CDR3 sequences, about an eighth of which appear only once. Specimen: blood. The receptors stem from a woman under 30 with Graves' hyperthyroidism.

V is TRBV5-1 and J is TRBJ2-2; D call uncertain. The CDR3 runs to 17 residues. CDR1 SGHRS and CDR2 YFSETQ come from the germline V gene. Trimming left V 4 bases short and J 4 bases short, with 20 bases between. In DNA form, the CDR3 reads TGCGCCAGCAGCCCTGAACCGGGCCGAGCAGGCACCGGGGAGCTGTTTTTT. It encodes CASSPEPGRAGTGELFF.

This clonotype was seen at least ten times. The chain is built from TRBV29-1 and TRBJ1-1; 10 nucleotides align to TRBD1. The V segment lost 4 bases and the J segment 1 base; nucleotides outside the gene matches: 6. CDR3 length: 15 amino acids. CDR1 and CDR2 from the germline V gene are SQVTM and ANQGSEA. The CDR3 region is CSVADRDRGNTEAFF. The CDR3 DNA is TGCAGCGTTGCGGACCGGGACAGGGGGAACACTGAAGCTTTCTTT.

The chain joins TRBV27 to TRBJ2-3; 7 bases are shared with TRBD1. With V trimmed by 7 bases and J by 7 bases, 5 bases remained unmatched. The CDR3 length is 12 residues. The germline V gene encodes CDR1 MNHEY and CDR2 SMNVEV (reference sequence). CDR3 in amino acids: CASIYRGNTQYF. The CDR3 DNA sequence: TGTGCCAGCATCTACAGGGGCAATACGCAGTATTTT.

A word on this clonotype: This may be a read error, as it is one base from a much larger clone. V is TRBV11-2 and J is TRBJ2-7, with TRBD1 as a possible D gene (8 bases). V shed 4 bases and J shed 3 bases, with 16 bases lying between them. The germline V gene has CDR1 SGHAT and CDR2 FQNNGV. The CDR3 is 15 residues long. CDR3 coding DNA: TGTGCCAGCAGCTCATGGACAGGGAGGGGCTACGAGCAGTACTTC. Translation: CASSSWTGRGYEQYF.

CDR3 sequence reads: CASSFGRQGRNEQFF. For the CDR3, the DNA is TGCGCCAGCAGCTTTGGACGACAGGGGCGCAATGAGCAGTTCTTC. The chain joins TRBV5-1 to TRBJ2-1, with TRBD1 matching over 8 bases. The CDR3 runs 15 residues. Trimming removed 2 bases from V and 6 bases from J; junction bases left unmatched: 7. From germline, CDR1 is SGHRS and CDR2 YFSETQ.

In its sample, this clonotype was seen many times. The rearrangement links TRBV28 to TRBJ2-7, with D unclear. Trimming took off 4 bases at V and 2 bases at J, with 9 bases between the two ends. This CDR3 has 13 amino acids. Per germline, CDR1 MDHEN and CDR2 SYDVKM. This CDR3 reads CASSSPVAYEQYV. CDR3 nucleotides: TGTGCCAGCAGTTCCCCCGTAGCCTACGAGCAGTACGTC.

Notes on this clonotype: A much more abundant neighbour one base away suggests this may be a read error. No conserved phenylalanine or tryptophan ends this CDR3, so it is likely a read error. V is TRBV12-3 or TRBV12-4 and J is TRBJ2-2; TRBD2 matches at 11 bases. V lost 8 bases and J lost 4; bases outside the gene matches: 6. The CDR3 is 15 residues long. CDR3 region: CASFAGLAVTGELFS. The CDR3 DNA reads TGTGCCAGCTTCGCGGGACTAGCGGTCACCGGGGAGCTGTTTTCT.

In its sample, this clonotype was seen many times. This rearrangement joins TRBV6-1 to TRBJ1-2; D is possibly TRBD1 (6 bases). CDR1 is MNHNS and CDR2 is SASEGT in the germline V gene. The CDR3 spans 15 residues. V was shortened by 7 bases and J by 8 bases, with 23 bases between the two germline ends. CDR3 protein: CASIVRDTSLEGYTF. DNA for the CDR3: TGTGCCAGCATCGTCCGGGACACTAGCTTAGAGGGCTACACCTTC.

This clonotype was counted only a few times. J is TRBJ2-1 and V is TRBV19, with D possibly matching TRBD2 (5 bases). The CDR3 length is 19 residues. The V and J ends lost 3 bases and 2 bases respectively, with 23 bases between them. CDR1 is LNHDA and CDR2 is SQIVND in the germline V gene (reference sequence). The CDR3 loop is CASSIHSLDSGSAYNEQFF. The CDR3 region has the DNA TGTGCCAGTAGTATTCATAGCCTAGACTCGGGAAGCGCCTACAATGAGCAGTTCTTC.

This chain joins TRBV25-1 and TRBJ1-2, with D hard to call. Germline CDR1 MGHDK, CDR2 SYGVNS. The CDR3 covers 12 residues. V was pared by 4 bases and J by 3 bases, with 6 bases between. Here the CDR3 reads CASSADDYGYTF. The CDR3 DNA sequence: TGTGCCAGCAGTGCGGACGACTATGGCTACACCTTC.

This clonotype was found many times. The CDR3 DNA follows: TGTGCCTGGAACAGGCTAGCAGGGACCCAGTACTTC. This encodes CAWNRLAGTQYF. V usage is TRBV30 and J usage is TRBJ2-5, with D tentatively TRBD1 or TRBD2 (5 bases each). There are 12 residues in the CDR3. The germline V gene encodes CDR1 GTSNPN and CDR2 SVGIG (reference sequence). Trimming cost V 4 bases and J 7 bases, with 13 bases left between them. Based on the CDR3 plus reference TRBV30 and TRBJ2-5, the full variable domain is SQTIHQWPATLVQPVGSPLSLECTVEGTSNPNLYWYRQAAGRGLQLLFYSVGIGQISSEVPQNLSASRPQDRQFILSSKKLLLSDSGFYLCAWNRLAGTQYFGPGTRLLVL.

This clonotype came up a few times. This may arise from a read error, as a much more abundant clone is one base away. The chain uses TRBV12-3 or TRBV12-4 and TRBJ2-7; possibly TRBD2 for D (7 bases). The CDR3 is made up of 14 amino acids. V lost 8 bases and J lost 0, with 14 bases in between. CDR3 nucleotide sequence: TGTGCCAGCGGTCCGGGGGGCAGCTCCTACGAGCAGTACTTC. Encoded protein: CASGPGGSSYEQYF.

This clonotype was seen at least ten times. The chain carries TRBV12-3 or TRBV12-4 and TRBJ2-7; D is ambiguous. Trimming pared 5 bases from V and 5 bases from J, leaving 10 bases between. The CDR3 loop spans 12 amino acids. The CDR3 region has the DNA TGTGCCAGCAGTGAATTCGGCGACGAGCAGTACTTC. This translates into CASSEFGDEQYF.

The genes are TRBV6-9 and TRBJ1-5; D remains ambiguous. The CDR3 sequence is 11 residues long. Deletions cut 3 bases from V and 6 bases from J, with 3 bases between. Germline V CDR1 and CDR2: MNHGY, SVAAGI. CDR3 region: CASSYPQPQHF. For the CDR3, the DNA is TGTGCCAGCAGTTACCCTCAGCCCCAGCATTTT.

This clonotype was recorded many times. The chain has TRBV27 and TRBJ1-1; TRBD1 matches 7 bases. The CDR3 spans 11 residues. Germline CDR1 and CDR2: MNHEY and SMNVEV (reference sequence). The V gene end was trimmed by 8 bases and the J gene end by 11 bases; junction bases not matched to a gene: 8. This chain's CDR3 is CASRQGPLAFF. The CDR3 bases are TGTGCCAGCCGACAGGGCCCTCTTGCTTTCTTT.

This clonotype was seen repeatedly, ten times or more. The chain recombines TRBV18 with TRBJ2-3, with TRBD1 identical over 8 bases. V lost 3 bases, J lost 4 bases, and 9 bases stayed unmatched. Germline V gene data show CDR1 as KGHSH and CDR2 as LQKENI. CDR3 length: 16 amino acids. CDR3 sequence: CASSPSGTGGSDTQYF. CDR3 bases: TGTGCCAGCTCACCTTCCGGGACAGGAGGCTCAGATACGCAGTATTTT.

Only a few counts were recorded for this clonotype. A read error may be the cause here, since a much bigger clone is one base away. The CDR3: CASSPSPTNTEAFF. The CDR3 nucleotides are TGTGCCAGCTCACCTTCACCCACGAACACTGAAGCTTTCTTT. The genes are TRBV18 and TRBJ1-1; no firm D call. The CDR3 is 14 residues long. V was clipped by 3 bases and J by 1 base, with 9 bases between them. CDR1 KGHSH and CDR2 LQKENI come from the germline V gene.

This clonotype was seen at least ten times. The rearrangement uses TRBV20-1 and TRBJ2-3; 11 nucleotides align to TRBD2. J gave up 6 bases and V 0 bases, and 2 bases lay outside the gene matches. The CDR3 is made up of 14 amino acids. Germline values: CDR1 DFQATT, CDR2 SNEGSKA (reference sequence). In DNA, the CDR3 is TGCAGTGCTAGAGAGACTAGCGGGATTGATACGCAGTATTTT. This gives the protein CSARETSGIDTQYF.

This clonotype was picked up a small number of times. V usage is TRBV5-1 and J usage is TRBJ2-3; TRBD2 matches at 13 bases. V was pared by 3 bases and J by 0 bases, with 7 bases of the junction left unmatched. This CDR3 is built from 18 residues. Germline V gene data show CDR1 as SGHRS and CDR2 as YFSETQ. Written as DNA, the CDR3 is TGCGCCAGCAGCTCCCCGAAGACTAGCGGGGGGAGCACAGATACGCAGTATTTT. Its protein product is CASSSPKTSGGSTDTQYF.

This clonotype was picked up many times. This rearrangement joins TRBV6-1 to TRBJ2-7, with D perhaps matching TRBD1 or TRBD2 (5 bases each). The germline gives CDR1 MNHNS, CDR2 SASEGT. CDR3 length: 14 amino acids. Trimming took 6 bases from V and 3 from J, leaving 15 bases between them. The CDR3 sequence is CASSWAGTNYEQYF. CDR3 sequence (DNA): TGTGCCAGCAGCTGGGCAGGGACGAACTACGAGCAGTACTTC.

At least ten counts were recorded for this clonotype. In nucleotides, the CDR3 is TGTGCCAGCAGTGGACGCATGAACACTGAAGCTTTCTTT. Amino acids: CASSGRMNTEAFF. V usage is TRBV2 and J usage is TRBJ1-1, with D uncertain. Germline loops: CDR1 SNHLY, CDR2 FYNNEI. Trimming left V 4 bases short and J 0 bases short, with 6 bases between. CDR3 length: 13 residues.

There are many counts of this clonotype. This rearrangement joins TRBV7-9 to TRBJ1-2; 8 bases are shared with TRBD1. CDR1 SEHNR and CDR2 FQNEAQ come from the germline V gene (reference sequence). This CDR3 spans 14 amino acids. The junction had 2 bases not matched to a gene; V was cut back by 0 bases and J by 5 bases. The CDR3 reads CASSLARTGYGYTF. CDR3 in DNA: TGTGCCAGCAGCTTAGCACGGACAGGGTATGGCTACACCTTC.